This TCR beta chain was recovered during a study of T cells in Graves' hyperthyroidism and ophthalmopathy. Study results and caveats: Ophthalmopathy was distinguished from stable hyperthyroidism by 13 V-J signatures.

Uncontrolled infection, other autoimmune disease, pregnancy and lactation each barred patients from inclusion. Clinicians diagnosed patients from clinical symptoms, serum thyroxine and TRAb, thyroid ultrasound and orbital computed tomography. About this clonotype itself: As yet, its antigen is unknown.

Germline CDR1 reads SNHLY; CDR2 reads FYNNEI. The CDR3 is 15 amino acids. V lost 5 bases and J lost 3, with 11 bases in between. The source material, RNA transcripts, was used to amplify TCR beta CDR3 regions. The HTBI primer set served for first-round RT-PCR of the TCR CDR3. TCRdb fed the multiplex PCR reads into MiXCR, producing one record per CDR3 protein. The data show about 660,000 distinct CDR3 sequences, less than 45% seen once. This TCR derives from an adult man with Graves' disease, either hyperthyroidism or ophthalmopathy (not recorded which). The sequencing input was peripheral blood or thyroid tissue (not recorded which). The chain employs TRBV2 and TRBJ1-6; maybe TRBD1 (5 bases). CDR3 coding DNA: TGTGCCAGCAGTCCCGGGGGGGACTATAATTCACCCCTCCACTTT. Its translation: CASSPGGDYNSPLHF.